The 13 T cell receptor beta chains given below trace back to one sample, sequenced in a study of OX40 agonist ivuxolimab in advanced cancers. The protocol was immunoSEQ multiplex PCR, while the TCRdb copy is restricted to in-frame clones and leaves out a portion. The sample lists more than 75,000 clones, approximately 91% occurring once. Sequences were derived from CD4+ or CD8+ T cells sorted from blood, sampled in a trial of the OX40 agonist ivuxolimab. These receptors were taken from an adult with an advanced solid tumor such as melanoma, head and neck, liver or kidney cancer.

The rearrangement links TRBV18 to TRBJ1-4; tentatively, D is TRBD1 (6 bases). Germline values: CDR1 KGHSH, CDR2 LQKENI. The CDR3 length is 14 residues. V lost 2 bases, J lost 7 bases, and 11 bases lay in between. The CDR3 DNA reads TGTGCCAGCTCACCATACAGGGAGAGTGAAAAACTGTTTTTT. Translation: CASSPYRESEKLFF.

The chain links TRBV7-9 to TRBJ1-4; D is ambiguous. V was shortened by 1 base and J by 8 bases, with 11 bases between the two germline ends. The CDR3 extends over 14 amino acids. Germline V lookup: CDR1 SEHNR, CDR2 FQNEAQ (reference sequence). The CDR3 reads CASSLVLGLEKLFF. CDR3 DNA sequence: TGTGCCAGCAGCTTAGTTCTGGGTTTGGAAAAACTGTTTTTT.

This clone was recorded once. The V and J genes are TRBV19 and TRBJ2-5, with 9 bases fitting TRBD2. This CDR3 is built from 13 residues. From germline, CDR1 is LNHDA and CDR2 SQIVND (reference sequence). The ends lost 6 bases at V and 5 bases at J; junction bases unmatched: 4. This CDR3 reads CASSTSGPETQYF. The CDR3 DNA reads TGTGCCAGTAGCACTAGCGGGCCGGAGACCCAGTACTTC. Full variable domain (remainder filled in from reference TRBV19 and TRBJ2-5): DGGITQSPKYLFRKEGQNVTLSCEQNLNHDAMYWYRQDPGQGLRLIYYSQIVNDFQKGDIAEGYSVSREKKESFPLTVTSAQKNPTAFYLCASSTSGPETQYFGPGTRLLVL.

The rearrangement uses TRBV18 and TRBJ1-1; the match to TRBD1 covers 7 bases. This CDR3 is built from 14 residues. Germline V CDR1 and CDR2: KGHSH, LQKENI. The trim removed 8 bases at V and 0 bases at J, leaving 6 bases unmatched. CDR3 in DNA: TGTGCCAGCGCAAGACAGGGTTTGAACACTGAAGCTTTCTTT. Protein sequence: CASARQGLNTEAFF.

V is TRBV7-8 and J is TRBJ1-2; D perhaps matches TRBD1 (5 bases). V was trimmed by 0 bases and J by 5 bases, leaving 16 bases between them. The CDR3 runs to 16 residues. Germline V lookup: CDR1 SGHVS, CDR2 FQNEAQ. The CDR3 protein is CASSLAGGGFSYGYTF. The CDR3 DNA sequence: TGTGCCAGCAGCTTAGCGGGGGGTGGTTTTTCTTATGGCTACACCTTC.

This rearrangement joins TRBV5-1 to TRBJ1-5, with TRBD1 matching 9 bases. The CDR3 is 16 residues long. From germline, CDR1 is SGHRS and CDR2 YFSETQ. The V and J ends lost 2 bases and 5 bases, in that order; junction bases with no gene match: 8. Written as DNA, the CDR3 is TGCGCCAGCAGCTTACACCTGAGGACAGGGGATCAGCCCCAGCATTTT. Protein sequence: CASSLHLRTGDQPQHF.

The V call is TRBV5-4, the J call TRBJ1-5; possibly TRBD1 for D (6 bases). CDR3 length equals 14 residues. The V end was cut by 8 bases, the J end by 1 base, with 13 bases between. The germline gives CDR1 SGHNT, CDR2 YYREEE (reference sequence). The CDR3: CASMTGYSNQPQHF. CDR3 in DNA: TGTGCCAGTATGACAGGTTACAGCAATCAGCCCCAGCATTTT.

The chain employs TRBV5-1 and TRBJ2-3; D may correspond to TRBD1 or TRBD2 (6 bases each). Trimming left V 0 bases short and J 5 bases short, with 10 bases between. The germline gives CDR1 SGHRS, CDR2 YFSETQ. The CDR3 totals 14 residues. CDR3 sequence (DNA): TGCGCCAGCAGCTTGGCCGGAGGGGGAGATACGCAGTATTTT. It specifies CASSLAGGGDTQYF. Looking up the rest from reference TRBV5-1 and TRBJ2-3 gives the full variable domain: KAGVTQTPRYLIKTRGQQVTLSCSPISGHRSVSWYQQTPGQGLQFLFEYFSETQRNKGNFPGRFSGRQFSNSRSEMNVSTLELGDSALYLCASSLAGGGDTQYFGPGTRLTVL.

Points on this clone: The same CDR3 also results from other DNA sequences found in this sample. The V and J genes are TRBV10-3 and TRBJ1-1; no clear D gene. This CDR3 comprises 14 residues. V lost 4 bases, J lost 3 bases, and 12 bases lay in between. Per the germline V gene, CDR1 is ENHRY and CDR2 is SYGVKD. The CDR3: CAISAGEGDTEAFF. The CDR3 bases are TGTGCCATCAGTGCCGGGGAGGGAGACACTGAAGCTTTCTTT.

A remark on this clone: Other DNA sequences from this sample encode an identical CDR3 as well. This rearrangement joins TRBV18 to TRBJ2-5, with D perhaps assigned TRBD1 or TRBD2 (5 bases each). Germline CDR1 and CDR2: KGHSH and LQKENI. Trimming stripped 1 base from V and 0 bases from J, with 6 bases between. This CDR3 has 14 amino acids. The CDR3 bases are TGTGCCAGCTCACCACGGGGGAACCAAGAGACCCAGTACTTC. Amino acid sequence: CASSPRGNQETQYF.

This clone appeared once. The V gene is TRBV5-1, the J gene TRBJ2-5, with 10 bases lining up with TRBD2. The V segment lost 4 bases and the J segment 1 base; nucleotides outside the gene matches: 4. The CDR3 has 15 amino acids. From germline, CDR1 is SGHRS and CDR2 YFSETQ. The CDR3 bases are TGCGCCAGCAGCCTCAAGCGGGGGGGCCAAGAGACCCAGTACTTC. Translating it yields CASSLKRGGQETQYF.

The CDR3 sequence is CASSLQAGSTEAFF. CDR3 sequence (DNA): TGTGCCAGCAGCTTACAGGCAGGGAGCACTGAAGCTTTCTTT. This chain links TRBV11-3 with TRBJ1-1; D may be TRBD1 (5 bases). Germline V gives CDR1 SGHNT, CDR2 YENEEA. The CDR3 runs 14 residues. Trimming shortened V by 2 bases and J by 4 bases, and 11 bases separated the two germline ends.

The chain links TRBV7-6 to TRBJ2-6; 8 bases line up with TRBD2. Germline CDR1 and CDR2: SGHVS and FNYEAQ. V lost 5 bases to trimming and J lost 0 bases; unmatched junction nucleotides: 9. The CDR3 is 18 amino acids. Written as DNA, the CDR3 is TGTGCCAGCAGCCCCACCTCCGGGGGGGGCTCTGGGGCCAACGTCCTGACTTTC. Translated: CASSPTSGGGSGANVLTF. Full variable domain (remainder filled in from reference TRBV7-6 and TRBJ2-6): GAGVSQSPRYKVTKRGQDVALRCDPISGHVSLYWYRQALGQGPEFLTYFNYEAQQDKSGLPNDRFSAERPEGSISTLTIQRTEQRDSAMYRCASSPTSGGGSGANVLTFGAGSRLTVL.